This T cell receptor (beta chain) is from a study of blood T cells in healthy people across ages. Using a J-beta primer mix together with a sample-barcoded 5' primer, a second PCR was run for roughly 6 to 11 cycles. TCRdb reanalysed the 5' RACE reads using MiXCR and keeps one entry per CDR3 protein. Seen here are about 780,000 distinct CDR3 sequences, 25% to 30% observed once, and the top ten hold approximately 2.9%. This clonotype has just a few counts. The germline CDR1 and CDR2 sequences are KGHDR and SFDVKD. The CDR3 is 16 residues long. With 4 bases removed from V and 0 bases from J, the gap between germline ends came to 9 bases. The same data also contributed to another study, on T cells of mothers and their children.

This sequence joins TRBV24-1 and TRBJ2-6, with TRBD1 as a possible D gene (5 bases). The sequence derives from a boy aged 5-17 years in good health. Sequencing input: blood. The CDR3 nucleotides are TGTGCCACCAGTGAAAAACAGGTCTCTGGGGCCAACGTCCTGACTTTC. It codes for CATSEKQVSGANVLTF.